This is a list of T cell receptor beta chains from one sample in a study of regulatory T cells in long-lasting Graves disease. TCRdb reprocessed the multiplex PCR reads with MiXCR, giving one entry per CDR3 protein. The sample gives around 480,000 distinct CDR3 sequences, roughly 15% of which show up once; 9% to 15% is in the top ten. The sample was also linked to a second study, of T cells in Graves' hyperthyroidism and ophthalmopathy.

The material was peripheral blood mononuclear cells (PBMCs), obtained at new diagnosis, from a patient treated with antithyroid drugs. The receptors here all came from a middle-aged man with Graves disease. The CDR3 runs from the conserved cysteine through the conserved F or W. D genes are given only for firm matches. A row's size may be missing; if present it is once, few, many or a size class.

V gene: TRBV24-1; J gene: TRBJ2-3; D gene: TRBD2; clone size: few; CDR3 protein: CATSVGTVREGRDTQYF; CDR3 DNA: TGTGCCACCAGTGTAGGGACTGTCCGGGAGGGCCGTGATACGCAGTATTTT
V gene: TRBV20-1; J gene: TRBJ1-2; D gene: .; clone size: many; CDR3 protein: CSARVGDNYGYTF; CDR3 DNA: TGCAGTGCTAGAGTTGGAGATAACTATGGCTACACCTTC
V gene: TRBV9; J gene: TRBJ2-2; D gene: TRBD1; clone size: few; CDR3 protein: CASSVALQGVLNTGELFF; CDR3 DNA: TGTGCCAGCAGCGTAGCTTTACAGGGGGTATTGAACACCGGGGAGCTGTTTTTT
V gene: TRBV12-3/TRBV12-4; J gene: TRBJ1-5; D gene: TRBD1; clone size: many; CDR3 protein: CASSNVGGSNQPQHF; CDR3 DNA: TGTGCCAGCAGCAATGTAGGGGGCAGCAATCAGCCCCAGCATTTT
V gene: TRBV12-3/TRBV12-4; J gene: TRBJ2-1; D gene: .; clone size: many; CDR3 protein: CASSFFERLVSSYNEQFF; CDR3 DNA: TGTGCCAGCAGTTTTTTCGAGCGGCTGGTCAGCTCCTACAATGAGCAGTTCTTC
V gene: TRBV10-1; J gene: TRBJ2-1; D gene: .; clone size: .; CDR3 protein: CASSPGIIDNEQFF; CDR3 DNA: TGCGCCAGCAGTCCCGGAATTATCGACAATGAGCAGTTCTTC
V gene: TRBV20-1; J gene: TRBJ2-5; D gene: .; clone size: many; CDR3 protein: CSAPLTGYGQETQYF; CDR3 DNA: TGCAGTGCCCCCCTTACAGGGTACGGTCAAGAGACCCAGTACTTC
V gene: TRBV7-9; J gene: TRBJ1-1; D gene: .; clone size: .; CDR3 protein: CASSLGARNEAFF; CDR3 DNA: TGTGCCAGCAGCTTAGGGGCGCGAAACGAAGCTTTCTTT
V gene: TRBV19; J gene: TRBJ2-3; D gene: TRBD2; clone size: .; CDR3 protein: CASSEGGPNTQYF; CDR3 DNA: TGTGCCAGTAGTGAGGGAGGGCCGAATACGCAGTATTTT
V gene: TRBV3-1; J gene: TRBJ2-2; D gene: TRBD2; clone size: .; CDR3 protein: CASKDGQGSGKLDTGELFF; CDR3 DNA: TGTGCCAGCAAGGATGGTCAGGGTAGCGGGAAATTGGACACCGGGGAGCTGTTTTTT
V gene: TRBV20-1; J gene: TRBJ2-7; D gene: TRBD2; clone size: .; CDR3 protein: CSARRTSGAYEQYF; CDR3 DNA: TGCAGTGCCCGTCGGACTAGCGGAGCCTACGAGCAGTACTTC
V gene: TRBV7-9; J gene: TRBJ2-5; D gene: .; clone size: many; CDR3 protein: CASRRRVQETQYF; CDR3 DNA: TGTGCCAGCAGGAGACGGGTACAAGAGACCCAGTACTTC
V gene: TRBV12-3/TRBV12-4; J gene: TRBJ1-5; D gene: TRBD1; clone size: many; CDR3 protein: CASRDRDQPQHF; CDR3 DNA: TGTGCCAGCAGGGACAGGGATCAGCCCCAGCATTTT
V gene: TRBV29-1; J gene: TRBJ2-3; D gene: .; clone size: few; CDR3 protein: CSVRPSSTDTQYF; CDR3 DNA: TGCAGCGTCAGGCCTTCTAGCACAGATACGCAGTATTTT
V gene: TRBV28; J gene: TRBJ2-5; D gene: TRBD1; clone size: many; CDR3 protein: CASSLTGTGAEAQYF; CDR3 DNA: TGTGCCAGCAGTTTAACCGGGACAGGGGCTGAGGCCCAGTACTTC
V gene: TRBV6-1; J gene: TRBJ2-1; D gene: .; clone size: few; CDR3 protein: CASSEVGWEQFF; CDR3 DNA: TGTGCCAGCAGTGAAGTTGGCTGGGAGCAGTTCTTC
V gene: TRBV6-1; J gene: TRBJ2-1; D gene: TRBD2; clone size: many; CDR3 protein: CASSGRTSGAYNEQFF; CDR3 DNA: TGTGCCAGCAGTGGCCGGACTAGCGGGGCCTACAATGAGCAGTTCTTC
V gene: TRBV20-1; J gene: TRBJ1-3; D gene: .; clone size: .; CDR3 protein: CSAREGRVSGNTIYF; CDR3 DNA: TGCAGTGCTAGAGAGGGCAGGGTCTCTGGAAACACCATATATTTT
V gene: TRBV2; J gene: TRBJ2-5; D gene: .; clone size: many; CDR3 protein: CASSERGVSETQYF; CDR3 DNA: TGTGCCAGCAGTGAACGCGGTGTTTCCGAGACCCAGTACTTC
V gene: TRBV5-1; J gene: TRBJ2-7; D gene: TRBD2; clone size: many; CDR3 protein: CASSLELAGGGKYF; CDR3 DNA: TGCGCCAGCAGCTTGGAGCTAGCGGGAGGGGGCAAGTACTTC
V gene: TRBV6-2/TRBV6-3; J gene: TRBJ2-1; D gene: TRBD2; clone size: few; CDR3 protein: CASSYGTSGIHNEQFF; CDR3 DNA: TGTGCCAGCAGTTACGGGACTAGCGGGATACACAATGAGCAGTTCTTC
V gene: TRBV2; J gene: TRBJ2-5; D gene: TRBD2; clone size: many; CDR3 protein: CASSEPRSGRAQETQYF; CDR3 DNA: TGTGCCAGCAGTGAACCTAGGAGCGGGAGGGCCCAAGAGACCCAGTACTTC
V gene: TRBV19; J gene: TRBJ2-1; D gene: .; clone size: .; CDR3 protein: CASSMAGAGNNEQFF; CDR3 DNA: TGTGCCAGTAGTATGGCGGGGGCCGGGAACAATGAGCAGTTCTTC
V gene: TRBV27; J gene: TRBJ2-3; D gene: TRBD1; clone size: many; CDR3 protein: CASSFGTADTQYF; CDR3 DNA: TGTGCCAGCAGTTTCGGGACAGCTGATACGCAGTATTTT
V gene: TRBV6-5; J gene: TRBJ2-7; D gene: .; clone size: .; CDR3 protein: CASSYRGAAYEQYF; CDR3 DNA: TGTGCCAGCAGTTACCGGGGAGCCGCCTACGAGCAGTACTTC
V gene: TRBV2; J gene: TRBJ2-3; D gene: TRBD2; clone size: many; CDR3 protein: CASSETSGRVTDTQYF; CDR3 DNA: TGTGCCAGCAGTGAAACTAGCGGGAGAGTGACAGATACGCAGTATTTT
V gene: TRBV20-1; J gene: TRBJ2-5; D gene: TRBD1; clone size: many; CDR3 protein: CSARGQDRQETQYF; CDR3 DNA: TGCAGTGCTAGAGGGCAGGACAGGCAAGAGACCCAGTACTTC
V gene: TRBV15; J gene: TRBJ2-5; D gene: TRBD2; clone size: .; CDR3 protein: CATSRGASGVQETQYF; CDR3 DNA: TGTGCCACCAGCAGAGGGGCTAGCGGAGTCCAAGAGACCCAGTACTTC
V gene: TRBV9; J gene: TRBJ2-7; D gene: TRBD2; clone size: few; CDR3 protein: CASSAGTSGSPHEQYF; CDR3 DNA: TGTGCCAGCAGCGCTGGGACTAGCGGGAGCCCCCACGAGCAGTACTTC
V gene: TRBV20-1; J gene: TRBJ2-1; D gene: TRBD2; clone size: .; CDR3 protein: CSASRLAGSYNEQFF; CDR3 DNA: TGCAGTGCTAGCCGGCTAGCGGGCTCCTACAATGAGCAGTTCTTC
V gene: TRBV6-1; J gene: TRBJ2-1; D gene: TRBD2; clone size: few; CDR3 protein: CASTRAASGFNEQFF; CDR3 DNA: TGTGCCAGCACGAGGGCGGCTAGCGGGTTCAATGAGCAGTTCTTC
V gene: TRBV6-1; J gene: TRBJ1-5; D gene: .; clone size: .; CDR3 protein: CASIPRLDSNQPQHF; CDR3 DNA: TGTGCCAGCATCCCTCGGCTTGATAGCAATCAGCCCCAGCATTTT
V gene: TRBV27; J gene: TRBJ2-2; D gene: .; clone size: .; CDR3 protein: CASRQVGRNTGELFF; CDR3 DNA: TGTGCCAGCAGACAGGTGGGACGTAACACCGGGGAGCTGTTTTTT
V gene: TRBV7-3; J gene: TRBJ2-1; D gene: TRBD2; clone size: .; CDR3 protein: CASSLTSGLSYNEQFF; CDR3 DNA: TGTGCCAGCAGCTTGACTAGCGGGCTCTCCTACAATGAGCAGTTCTTC
V gene: TRBV6-2/TRBV6-3; J gene: TRBJ2-1; D gene: .; clone size: many; CDR3 protein: CATHGGPKGNEQFF; CDR3 DNA: TGTGCCACCCACGGGGGACCAAAGGGAAATGAGCAGTTCTTC
V gene: TRBV30; J gene: TRBJ2-7; D gene: .; clone size: few; CDR3 protein: CAWRVTASYEQYF; CDR3 DNA: TGTGCCTGGAGGGTGACAGCCTCCTACGAGCAGTACTTC
V gene: TRBV15; J gene: TRBJ1-4; D gene: .; clone size: few; CDR3 protein: CATSRDMGRIALNEKLFF; CDR3 DNA: TGTGCCACCAGCAGAGATATGGGTCGGATAGCGCTTAATGAAAAACTGTTTTTT
V gene: TRBV12-3/TRBV12-4; J gene: TRBJ1-2; D gene: TRBD1; clone size: .; CDR3 protein: CASSSSLGQGLNYGYTF; CDR3 DNA: TGTGCCAGCAGTTCATCCCTGGGACAGGGCCTTAACTATGGCTACACCTTC
V gene: TRBV28; J gene: TRBJ2-5; D gene: .; clone size: many; CDR3 protein: CASSVINQETQYF; CDR3 DNA: TGTGCCAGCAGCGTCATTAACCAAGAGACCCAGTACTTC
V gene: TRBV5-4; J gene: TRBJ2-7; D gene: .; clone size: few; CDR3 protein: CASSGETYEQYF; CDR3 DNA: TGTGCCAGCAGCGGGGAAACTTACGAGCAGTACTTC
V gene: TRBV5-1; J gene: TRBJ2-2; D gene: TRBD2; clone size: .; CDR3 protein: CATHNSGENTGELFF; CDR3 DNA: TGCGCCACCCACAATAGCGGGGAGAACACCGGGGAGCTGTTTTTT